This T cell receptor (beta chain) was documented in a study of blood T cell repertoires in COVID-19. Overall study context: From the United States, Italy and Spain came samples of acute and convalescent COVID-19. Nucleic acid was either cDNA or gDNA, and it came from T cells, B-cell-depleted T cells, or PBMCs.

Cohort placement rested on clinical history that participants reported themselves. The CDR3 has 13 amino acids. Deletions cut 2 bases from V and 9 bases from J, with 11 bases between. CDR1 LGHDT and CDR2 YNNKEL come from the germline V gene (reference sequence). Per the original methods: Amplification from reference gene primers served as the basis for estimated nucleated cell counts. TCRdb keeps only in-frame clones here, not all; method: immunoSEQ multiplex PCR. V and J calls and clone size are as listed in that table; D and trimming were resolved from the DNA. The sample consists of some 380,000 clones, approximately 86% of them appearing once.

This sequence was found in a woman aged 40 to 50 with acute COVID-19. The rearrangement joins TRBV3-1 (or the pseudogene TRBV3-2) to TRBJ2-1; possibly TRBD2 for D (6 bases). The sequenced material came from PBMCs or T cells enriched from blood (not recorded which). The CDR3 loop reads CASSQTPEGEQFF. In nucleotides, the CDR3 is TGTGCCAGCAGCCAAACCCCGGAGGGTGAGCAGTTCTTC.